This T cell receptor beta chain was observed in a study of blood T cell repertoires in COVID-19. Adults between about 18 and 95 years of age took part from 24 US areas. Grouping used clinical history reported by participants in a survey and questionnaire. What the recovered Cohort 3 donors had was two negative PCRs, clearance, or symptom resolution. CDR1 and CDR2 (germline): SNHLY, FYNNEI. CDR3 length: 16 amino acids. The germline V and J ends were trimmed by 4 bases and 7 bases, with 20 bases remaining between them. Only in-frame clones appear in the TCRdb table, and some are missing; sequencing was by immunoSEQ multiplex PCR. The sample consists of approximately 440,000 clones, 90% of them appearing once.

The sample taken for sequencing was PBMCs or T cells enriched from blood (not recorded which). The source is a man younger than 30 who had recovered from COVID-19. The chain has TRBV2 and TRBJ1-5; the D gene is possibly TRBD1 (6 bases). The CDR3 DNA follows: TGTGCCAGCAGTGGACTCGGGGGGGCGCTTGGGCAGCCCCAGCATTTT. Translating it yields CASSGLGGALGQPQHF. The whole variable domain, filled in from reference TRBV2 and TRBJ1-5, reads EPEVTQTPSHQVTQMGQEVILRCVPISNHLYFYWYRQILGQKVEFLVSFYNNEISEKSEIFDDQFSVERPDGSNFTLKIRSTKLEDSAMYFCASSGLGGALGQPQHFGDGTRLSIL.